The 9 T cell receptor beta chains below were found in one sample sequenced in a study of blood T cell repertoires in COVID-19. Produced via immunoSEQ multiplex PCR; TCRdb's table is partial and in-frame only. The sample lists 150,000 or so clones, around nine tenths occurring once. Sequencing was done on a sample of peripheral blood. The receptor source for this set is a human donor in a cohort sampled during active COVID-19.

The gene calls are TRBV5-1 and TRBJ2-1; D perhaps matches TRBD2 (6 bases). Germline loops: CDR1 SGHRS, CDR2 YFSETQ. The ends were cut back, 4 bases at V and 9 bases at J, with 20 bases in the middle. CDR3 size: 15 residues. In DNA form, the CDR3 reads TGCGCCAGCAGCCCTCCGACTAGGAGTGAGGGTGAGCAGTTCTTC. Translation gives CASSPPTRSEGEQFF.

The chain links TRBV7-8 to TRBJ2-7; 8 bases fit TRBD2. CDR3 length: 15 residues. In germline, CDR1 is SGHVS, CDR2 FQNEAQ. The V gene end was trimmed by 3 bases and the J gene end by 2 bases; junction bases not matched to a gene: 6. The CDR3 loop is CASSLTSETPYEQYF. The CDR3 DNA reads as TGTGCCAGCAGCTTGACTAGCGAAACTCCCTACGAGCAGTACTTC.

V usage is TRBV18 and J usage is TRBJ2-1, with D tentatively TRBD2 (7 bases). From germline, CDR1 is KGHSH and CDR2 LQKENI. The CDR3 has 16 residues. The V end lost 5 bases, the J end lost 4 bases, and 18 bases lay between the germline ends. The CDR3 coding sequence is TGTGCCAGCTCAACCGAGGGGGGGGCTAGGTACAATGAGCAGTTCTTC. It is translated as CASSTEGGARYNEQFF.

V usage is TRBV30 and J usage is TRBJ1-2; 9 bases agree with TRBD1. The CDR3 totals 12 residues. V shed 5 bases, J shed 2 bases, and the junction held 0 bases outside the gene matches. From germline, CDR1 is GTSNPN and CDR2 SVGIG (reference sequence). The CDR3 coding sequence is TGTGCCTGGGGACAGGGGAACTATGGCTACACCTTC. It translates to CAWGQGNYGYTF.

Notes on this clone: A far larger clone is only one base removed, so a read error is likely. Other DNA sequences in this specimen translate into the identical CDR3. The chain combines TRBV7-2 with TRBJ2-7; no definite D call. The CDR3 is 12 amino acids. CDR1 and CDR2 from the germline V gene are SGHTA and FQGNSA. The ends were cut back, 4 bases at V and 0 bases at J, with 4 bases in the middle. CDR3 residues: CASSSSSYEQYF. CDR3 bases: TGTGCCAGCAGCTCCAGCTCCTACGAGCAGTACTTC.

The gene calls are TRBV18 and TRBJ2-7, with TRBD1 identical over 10 bases. The trim removed 5 bases at V and 4 bases at J, leaving 5 bases unmatched. CDR3 length equals 14 residues. Germline-derived CDR1 and CDR2 are KGHSH and LQKENI. The CDR3 region has the DNA TGTGCCAGCTCATCCCGGGACAGGGGTTACGAGCAGTACTTC. This sequence encodes CASSSRDRGYEQYF. Combining the CDR3 with reference TRBV18 and TRBJ2-7 gives the whole variable domain NAGVMQNPRHLVRRRGQEARLRCSPMKGHSHVYWYRQLPEEGLKFMVYLQKENIIDESGMPKERFSAEFPKEGPSILRIQQVVRGDSAAYFCASSSRDRGYEQYFGPGTRLTVT.

This chain connects TRBV29-1 to TRBJ1-2; 8 nucleotides line up with TRBD1. The J segment lost 6 bases and the V segment lost 5 bases, leaving 2 bases of the junction unmatched. The CDR3 sequence is 11 residues long. CDR1 SQVTM and CDR2 ANQGSEA come from the germline V gene. The CDR3 DNA follows: TGCAGCGTTTGGACAGGGAATGGCTACACCTTC. As protein: CSVWTGNGYTF. Using reference TRBV29-1 and TRBJ1-2 for the parts outside the CDR3, the full variable domain is SAVISQKPSRDICQRGTSLTIQCQVDSQVTMMFWYRQQPGQSLTLIATANQGSEATYESGFVIDKFPISRPNLTFSTLTVSNMSPEDSSIYLCSVWTGNGYTFGSGTRLTVV.

V and J are TRBV9 and TRBJ2-7; possibly TRBD2 for D (6 bases). CDR1 is SGDLS and CDR2 is YYNGEE in the germline V gene. The CDR3 has 14 amino acids. Trimming shortened V by 3 bases and J by 0 bases, and 10 bases separated the two germline ends. The CDR3 DNA sequence: TGTGCCAGCAGCGGGGCGGGGTCCTCCTACGAGCAGTACTTC. As protein: CASSGAGSSYEQYF.

This rearrangement joins TRBV18 to TRBJ1-2; D uncertain. The V gene's germline CDR1 is KGHSH and CDR2 LQKENI. This CDR3 is built from 14 residues. The V and J ends lost 2 bases and 0 bases respectively, with 7 bases between them. The CDR3 sequence: CASSPTEANYGYTF. DNA of the CDR3: TGTGCCAGCTCACCAACAGAAGCTAACTATGGCTACACCTTC.